Presented here are 28 T cell receptor beta chains from one specimen sequenced in a study of blood T cell repertoires in COVID-19. The table came from immunoSEQ multiplex PCR; TCRdb's copy has only in-frame clones and leaves some out. The sample lists approximately 190,000 clones, 82% occurring once. The specimen was peripheral blood. The source of these receptors is a human donor with acute or convalescent COVID-19. The donor label of this sample is uncertain.

This chain uses TRBV30 with TRBJ1-1, with D possibly TRBD1 on 5 matching bases. Trimming removed 0 bases from V and 1 base from J, with 6 bases in between. Germline V gives CDR1 GTSNPN, CDR2 SVGIG (reference sequence). The CDR3 has 13 residues. The DNA for the CDR3 is TGTGCCTGGAGTGTTAGGGGGAACACTGAAGCTTTCTTT. Encoded protein: CAWSVRGNTEAFF.

V is TRBV16 and J is TRBJ2-3; D perhaps matches TRBD2 (6 bases). The CDR3 runs to 15 residues. The V end lost 2 bases, the J end lost 1 base, and 10 bases lay between the germline ends. Germline CDR1 and CDR2: KGHSY and FQNENV. CDR3 protein: CASSQRREGTDTQYF. In DNA, the CDR3 is TGTGCCAGCAGCCAAAGGAGGGAGGGCACAGATACGCAGTATTTT.

Notes on this clone: Other DNA sequences from this sample encode an identical CDR3 as well. This chain's CDR3 is CASSYSGTGSGEQYF. The CDR3 DNA follows: TGTGCCAGCAGTTATTCCGGGACAGGGTCTGGAGAGCAGTACTTC. This chain joins TRBV6-5 and TRBJ2-7; 9 bases fit TRBD1. The CDR3 runs to 15 residues. Germline V gives CDR1 MNHEY, CDR2 SVGAGI. The V gene end was trimmed by 3 bases and the J gene end by 7 bases; junction bases not matched to a gene: 10.

The V gene is TRBV7-2, the J gene TRBJ1-3, with D perhaps TRBD1 (6 bases). Germline lookup yields CDR1 SGHTA and CDR2 FQGNSA. This CDR3 is built from 16 residues. Trimming pared 2 bases from V and 0 bases from J, leaving 11 bases between. The CDR3 sequence: CASSLLRGISGNTIYF. CDR3 DNA sequence: TGTGCCAGCAGCTTATTAAGGGGGATCTCTGGAAACACCATATATTTT.

The chain links TRBV6-5 to TRBJ1-4, with a possible D match to TRBD1 (6 bases). The CDR3 totals 15 residues. Germline CDR1 reads MNHEY; CDR2 reads SVGAGI. Trimming removed 5 bases from V and 0 bases from J, with 10 bases in between. CDR3 bases: TGTGCCAGCAGTCCCGGACAGACAACTAATGAAAAACTGTTTTTT. Its protein is CASSPGQTTNEKLFF.

This clone was counted only a few times. The CDR3 region is CASMTGLTTNYGYTF. CDR3 nucleotide sequence: TGTGCCAGCATGACGGGACTGACTACTAACTATGGCTACACCTTC. The genes are TRBV6-5 and TRBJ1-2; a possible D gene is TRBD1 (5 bases). The CDR3 has 15 residues. V was cut by 7 bases and J by 0 bases, with 15 bases left in between. Looked up from germline, CDR1 is MNHEY and CDR2 is SVGAGI.

V usage is TRBV5-6 and J usage is TRBJ2-7; 8 bases fit TRBD2. The junction had 10 bases not matched to a gene; V was cut back by 9 bases and J by 2 bases. The CDR3 totals 14 residues. Germline V gene data show CDR1 as SGHDT and CDR2 as YYEEEE. The CDR3 here is CATKDSGGPYEQYF. The CDR3 DNA is TGTGCCACCAAAGACAGCGGGGGCCCCTACGAGCAGTACTTC.

The chain combines TRBV7-2 with TRBJ2-2, with 10 bases identical to TRBD1. The ends lost 4 bases at V and 4 bases at J; junction bases unmatched: 3. CDR1 and CDR2 (germline): SGHTA, FQGNSA. The CDR3 loop spans 15 amino acids. CDR3 sequence: CASSSGQGGTGELFF. Here the CDR3 DNA reads TGTGCCAGCAGCTCTGGACAGGGGGGCACCGGGGAGCTGTTTTTT.

The chain has TRBV2 and TRBJ1-1; tentatively, D is TRBD1 (6 bases). The V end lost 7 bases, the J end lost 1 base, and 13 bases lay between the germline ends. CDR3 size: 14 residues. CDR1 is SNHLY, CDR2 FYNNEI, per germline. The CDR3 spells CASITGSRNTEAFF. CDR3 sequence (DNA): TGTGCCAGCATTACAGGGTCTCGGAACACTGAAGCTTTCTTT.

This clone was counted only a few times. The chain joins TRBV19 to TRBJ2-7; 12 positions agree with TRBD2. The trim removed 7 bases at V and 4 bases at J, leaving 8 bases unmatched. Looked up from germline, CDR1 is LNHDA and CDR2 is SQIVND (reference sequence). This CDR3 is 15 amino acids long. The CDR3 DNA is TGTGCCAGTACCCCGGGGACTAGCGGGTCTTACGAGCAGTACTTC. This gives the protein CASTPGTSGSYEQYF.

The gene calls are TRBV27 and TRBJ1-3; D might be TRBD1 (5 bases). V lost 5 bases to trimming and J lost 1 base, with 21 bases between them. Germline CDR1 reads MNHEY; CDR2 reads SMNVEV (reference sequence). This CDR3 region has 18 residues. In DNA form, the CDR3 reads TGTGCCAGCAGTCCCCTCTTAGGACAAAAACCTTCTGGAAACACCATATATTTT. It encodes CASSPLLGQKPSGNTIYF.

The chain joins TRBV9 to TRBJ1-4; the D gene is possibly TRBD1 (5 bases). Per the germline V gene, CDR1 is SGDLS and CDR2 is YYNGEE. The germline V and J ends were trimmed by 0 bases and 5 bases, with 11 bases remaining between them. The CDR3 runs to 15 residues. The DNA for the CDR3 is TGTGCCAGCAGCGTAGGAATCGGGGGAAATGAAAAACTGTTTTTT. Amino acid sequence: CASSVGIGGNEKLFF.

CDR3 sequence: CATSDSRQGDAGELFF. The CDR3, as DNA: TGTGCCACCAGTGATTCAAGACAGGGGGATGCCGGGGAGCTGTTTTTT. The V call is TRBV24-1, the J call TRBJ2-2, with 9 bases identical to TRBD1. This CDR3 region has 16 residues. V shed 2 bases and J 6 bases; nucleotides not matched to a gene: 6. Germline V gene lookup returns CDR1 KGHDR and CDR2 SFDVKD.

This rearrangement joins TRBV4-1 to TRBJ2-2; 8 nucleotides line up with TRBD1. J lost 6 bases, V lost 1 base, and 7 bases had no gene match. Germline lookup yields CDR1 MGHRA and CDR2 YSYEKL. CDR3 length: 16 residues. CDR3 loop: CASSQVTGQGAGELFF. CDR3 in DNA: TGCGCCAGCAGCCAAGTTACCGGACAGGGTGCCGGGGAGCTGTTTTTT.

The J gene is TRBJ2-2, the V gene TRBV7-3; 9 bases are a match to TRBD1. V trimming: 3 bases; J trimming: 4 bases; junction bases outside the gene matches: 6. The CDR3 sequence is 16 residues long. From germline, CDR1 is SGHTA and CDR2 FQGTGA. The CDR3 coding sequence is TGTGCCAGCAGCTTCAGGACAGGGGAGGTCACCGGGGAGCTGTTTTTT. Translation gives CASSFRTGEVTGELFF.

This clone was detected a few times. The J gene is TRBJ2-7, the V gene TRBV18, with TRBD1 matching 7 bases. The CDR3 is 13 residues long. The V gene end was trimmed by 4 bases and the J gene end by 4 bases; junction bases not matched to a gene: 4. Germline CDR1 reads KGHSH; CDR2 reads LQKENI. The CDR3 region has the DNA TGTGCCAGCTCACAGGGACAGAATTACGAGCAGTACTTC. It encodes CASSQGQNYEQYF.

V usage is TRBV9 and J usage is TRBJ2-3; 8 nucleotides match TRBD2. Germline V lookup: CDR1 SGDLS, CDR2 YYNGEE. V dropped 4 bases and J dropped 0; count of bases not matched to a gene: 10. The CDR3 has 17 amino acids. In DNA, the CDR3 is TGTGCCAGCAGCACCCGAGAGGGACTAGTAAGCACAGATACGCAGTATTTT. Translation: CASSTREGLVSTDTQYF.

This CDR3 reads CASSGDRGGEKLFF. As DNA, the CDR3 is TGTGCCAGCAGTGGAGACAGGGGTGGCGAAAAACTGTTTTTT. The chain carries TRBV6-6 and TRBJ1-4; 8 bases line up with TRBD1. The ends lost 5 bases at V and 8 bases at J; junction bases unmatched: 7. The CDR3 runs 14 residues. Germline lookup yields CDR1 MNHNY and CDR2 SVGAGI (reference sequence).

The chain links TRBV3-1 (or the pseudogene TRBV3-2) to TRBJ1-5, with TRBD1 as a possible D gene (5 bases). CDR3 size: 14 residues. Germline V gene data show CDR1 as LGHDT and CDR2 as YNNKEL (reference sequence). V lost 5 bases to trimming and J lost 4 bases, with 12 bases between them. This chain's CDR3 is CASSGQGGNQPQHF. The CDR3 bases are TGTGCCAGCAGCGGCCAGGGAGGGAATCAGCCCCAGCATTTT.

The genes are TRBV7-2 and TRBJ1-6, with D perhaps matching TRBD1 (5 bases). In germline, CDR1 is SGHTA, CDR2 FQGNSA. The CDR3 spans 16 residues. V lost 0 bases, J lost 9 bases, and 15 bases lay in between. The DNA for the CDR3 is TGTGCCAGCAGCTTAGCGCAGCGGGGCTGGGGTTCACCCCTCCACTTT. Translating gives CASSLAQRGWGSPLHF.

The chain has TRBV5-1 and TRBJ1-2, with D perhaps TRBD1 (5 bases). This CDR3 has 13 residues. The ends were cut back, 0 bases at V and 14 bases at J, with 17 bases in the middle. Per germline, CDR1 SGHRS and CDR2 YFSETQ. In nucleotides, the CDR3 is TGCGCCAGCAGCTTGGGACGGTCACAGGCTTTTACCTTC. Its translation is CASSLGRSQAFTF.

The genes are TRBV5-1 and TRBJ2-7, with 9 bases aligning to TRBD1. Germline loops: CDR1 SGHRS, CDR2 YFSETQ. The length of the CDR3 is 14 residues. Trimming removed 7 bases from V and 5 bases from J; junction bases left unmatched: 10. Here the CDR3 DNA reads TGCGCCAGCGCGCAAACCGGGACAGGGAACGAGCAGTACTTC. Amino acid sequence: CASAQTGTGNEQYF.

This clone was observed a single time. The chain employs TRBV6-5 and TRBJ2-2; TRBD1 is a possible D gene (6 bases). Trimming left V 10 bases short and J 7 bases short, with 22 bases between. The CDR3 totals 15 residues. CDR1 is MNHEY and CDR2 is SVGAGI in the germline V gene. CDR3 bases: TGTGCCACCGCCGACAGGCTTATACGGGGCGGGGAGCTGTTTTTT. Translation gives CATADRLIRGGELFF.

The V and J genes are TRBV12-5 and TRBJ2-3; 11 nucleotides agree with TRBD2. Germline loops: CDR1 LGHNT, CDR2 FRNRAP. The length of the CDR3 is 15 residues. The V and J ends lost 4 bases and 4 bases, in that order; junction bases with no gene match: 4. CDR3 amino acids: CASGSSGRSADTQYF. The CDR3 DNA is TGTGCTAGTGGTTCTAGCGGGAGGAGTGCAGATACGCAGTATTTT.

This clone was detected only once. CDR3 DNA: TGTGCCAGTTCCTTCGGTCTGTCTCTTCCCCAGCATTTT. Translation gives CASSFGLSLPQHF. The gene calls are TRBV19 and TRBJ1-5; D unresolved. The V and J ends lost 8 bases and 10 bases respectively, with 18 bases between them. This CDR3 spans 13 amino acids. The germline V gene has CDR1 LNHDA and CDR2 SQIVND (reference sequence).

About this clone itself: Different DNA sequences within this sample yield the same CDR3. The rearrangement links TRBV28 to TRBJ1-5; no clear D. CDR3 size: 14 residues. CDR1 MDHEN and CDR2 SYDVKM come from the germline V gene. V was shortened by 4 bases and J by 1 base, with 8 bases between the two germline ends. The CDR3 sequence: CASSSGGSNQPQHF. The CDR3 coding sequence is TGTGCCAGCAGTTCGGGAGGGAGCAATCAGCCCCAGCATTTT.

This chain connects TRBV25-1 to TRBJ1-1; D is possibly TRBD1 (5 bases). V lost 4 bases, J lost 1 base, and 16 bases lay in between. CDR3 length: 16 amino acids. CDR1 and CDR2 from the germline V gene are MGHDK and SYGVNS. CDR3 in DNA: TGTGCCAGCAGTGCCTCTAGTCCCGGGGGGAACACTGAAGCTTTCTTT. This sequence encodes CASSASSPGGNTEAFF.

The chain employs TRBV3-1 (or the pseudogene TRBV3-2) and TRBJ2-1; 11 bases are shared with TRBD2. Germline trimming cut 1 base from V and 7 bases from J; bases unmatched to any gene: 9. This CDR3 is 17 amino acids long. The germline gives CDR1 LGHDT, CDR2 YNNKEL (reference sequence). CDR3 DNA sequence: TGTGCCAGCAGCCAAGGGGATACTAGCGGGAGTTGGAATGAGCAGTTCTTC. Translation gives CASSQGDTSGSWNEQFF.